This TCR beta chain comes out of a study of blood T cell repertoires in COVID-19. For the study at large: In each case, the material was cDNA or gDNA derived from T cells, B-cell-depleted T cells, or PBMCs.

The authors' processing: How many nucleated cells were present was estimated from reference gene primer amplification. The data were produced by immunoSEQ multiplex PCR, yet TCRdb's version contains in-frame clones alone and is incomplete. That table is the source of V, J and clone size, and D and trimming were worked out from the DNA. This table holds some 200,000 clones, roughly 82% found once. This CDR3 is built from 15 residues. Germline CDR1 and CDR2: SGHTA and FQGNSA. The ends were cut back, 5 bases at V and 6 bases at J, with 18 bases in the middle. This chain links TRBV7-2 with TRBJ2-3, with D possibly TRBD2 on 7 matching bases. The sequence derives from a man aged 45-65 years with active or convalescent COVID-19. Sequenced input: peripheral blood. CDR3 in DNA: TGTGCCAGCAGCCGGAGGGGGGGACGCAGCGATACGCAGTATTTT. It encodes CASSRRGGRSDTQYF.